This T cell receptor (beta chain) came from a study of blood T cell repertoires in COVID-19. At the level of the study: Samples came from the United States, Italy and Spain, spanning acute and convalescent COVID-19. T cells, B-cell-depleted T cells, or PBMCs supplied cDNA or gDNA.

Germline CDR1 SGHDN, CDR2 FVKESK. The length of the CDR3 is 17 residues. With 4 bases clipped from V and 2 bases from J, the junction kept 10 bases outside the gene matches. Original processing methods: By means of reference gene primer amplification, nucleated cell counts were estimated. This table comes from immunoSEQ multiplex PCR, and its TCRdb copy is limited to in-frame clones, with some not included. V and J calls and clone size come straight from that table; D and trimming were deduced from the DNA. The profile covers around 140,000 clones, with about four fifths appearing a single time and 15% to 20% taken by the ten largest. This clone was counted a single time.

V and J are TRBV14 and TRBJ1-4, with 7 nucleotides matching TRBD1. This receptor was taken from an elderly woman with acute or convalescent COVID-19. Sequenced input: peripheral blood. The CDR3 reads CASSRLIIQGTNEKLFF. The CDR3, as DNA: TGTGCCAGCAGCCGCCTAATCATACAGGGGACTAATGAAAAACTGTTTTTT.